This record covers a single T cell receptor (beta chain). The antigen remains unidentified. The second PCR ran about 6 to 12 cycles with a sample-barcoded 5' primer and J-beta primers. Each CDR3 protein is one row after TCRdb ran MiXCR on the 5' RACE reads. In the table there are some 320,000 distinct CDR3 sequences, less than 30% of which are singletons. Every donor provided approximately 10 milliliters of peripheral blood. Germline V CDR1 and CDR2: SGHKS, YYEKEE (reference sequence). The CDR3 is 15 amino acids. V was trimmed by 0 bases and J by 0 bases, leaving 7 bases between them. These data are taken from a study of blood T cells in healthy people across ages. Whole-study findings and limits: Long-lived donors exceeded aged donors in naive CD4+ cells and diversity. Unknown CMV status may confound age-related changes in expanded clones.

The sequencing input was blood. The source of this sequence is a woman aged 65 to 85 in good health. The chain couples TRBV5-5 to TRBJ2-1; D may be TRBD2 (5 bases). CDR3 sequence: CASSLGRTSYNEQFF. The CDR3 bases are TGTGCCAGCAGCTTGGGGAGGACCTCCTACAATGAGCAGTTCTTC. The entire variable domain, with the rest obtained from reference TRBV5-5 and TRBJ2-1, is as follows: DAGVTQSPTHLIKTRGQQVTLRCSPISGHKSVSWYQQVLGQGPQFIFQYYEKEERGRGNFPDRFSARQFPNYSSELNVNALLLGDSALYLCASSLGRTSYNEQFFGPGTRLTVL.